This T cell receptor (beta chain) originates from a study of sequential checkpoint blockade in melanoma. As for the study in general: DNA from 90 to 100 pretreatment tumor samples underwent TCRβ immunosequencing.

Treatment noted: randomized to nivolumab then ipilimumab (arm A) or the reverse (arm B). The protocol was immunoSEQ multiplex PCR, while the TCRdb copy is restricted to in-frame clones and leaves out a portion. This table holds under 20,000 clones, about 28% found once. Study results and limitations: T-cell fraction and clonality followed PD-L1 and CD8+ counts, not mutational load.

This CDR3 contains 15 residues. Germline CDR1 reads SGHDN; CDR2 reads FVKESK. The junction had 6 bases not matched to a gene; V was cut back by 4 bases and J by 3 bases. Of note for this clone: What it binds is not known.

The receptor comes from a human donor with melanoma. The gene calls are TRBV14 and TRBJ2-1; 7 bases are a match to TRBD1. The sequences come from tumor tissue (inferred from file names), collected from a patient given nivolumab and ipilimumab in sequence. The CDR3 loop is CASSRDRASYNEQFF. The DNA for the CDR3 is TGTGCCAGCAGCCGTGACAGGGCTAGCTACAATGAGCAGTTCTTC.